A selection of T cell receptor beta chains follows, all from one sample in a study of T-cell reconstitution after alpha-beta-depleted transplantation in children. TCRdb reprocessed the PCR reads with MiXCR, giving one entry per CDR3 protein. Altogether about 610,000 distinct CDR3 sequences are present, 10% to 13% being singletons, with the ten largest covering less than 5%. Sequences were derived from PBMCs from the stem cell graft donor, sampled from the stem cell graft. The receptors originated from a human donor who donated a stem cell graft to a child with acute myeloid leukemia. The CDR3 runs from the conserved cysteine through the conserved F or W. The D gene is left open where the match is weak. The size field is filled for only some rows; it gives once, few, many or a size class.

D gene: .
J gene: TRBJ2-1
V gene: TRBV11-1
clone size: few
CDR3 DNA: TGTGCCAGCAGCTTAGAGCAGGGAATTTACAATGAGCAGTTCTTC
CDR3 protein: CASSLEQGIYNEQFF

D gene: TRBD1
J gene: TRBJ2-1
V gene: TRBV29-1
clone size: few
CDR3 DNA: TGCAGCGCTGGGGGGGGGACAGGGGGCCACAATGAGCAGTTCTTC
CDR3 protein: CSAGGGTGGHNEQFF

D gene: TRBD2
J gene: TRBJ2-1
V gene: TRBV28
clone size: .
CDR3 DNA: TGTGCCAGCGGCTTAGCGGGGAGTGCCTACAATGAGCTGTTCTTC
CDR3 protein: CASGLAGSAYNELFF

D gene: .
J gene: TRBJ1-5
V gene: TRBV20-1
clone size: many
CDR3 DNA: TGCAGTGCTAGGGGGACGGCCAATCAGCCCCAGCATTTT
CDR3 protein: CSARGTANQPQHF

D gene: TRBD2
J gene: TRBJ2-3
V gene: TRBV15
clone size: few
CDR3 DNA: TGTGCCACCAGCAGAGATTGGGCTAGCGGGACAGATACGCAGTATTTT
CDR3 protein: CATSRDWASGTDTQYF

D gene: .
J gene: TRBJ2-7
V gene: TRBV5-6
clone size: few
CDR3 DNA: TGTGCCAGCAGCTTGGGGATCGTCTCGGAGTACTTC
CDR3 protein: CASSLGIVSEYF

D gene: .
J gene: TRBJ2-5
V gene: TRBV20-1
clone size: few
CDR3 DNA: TGCAGTGCTTTATCTAGGTACCAAGAGACCCAGTACTTC
CDR3 protein: CSALSRYQETQYF

D gene: TRBD2
J gene: TRBJ2-1
V gene: TRBV10-3
clone size: few
CDR3 DNA: TGTGCCATCAGTGGGGGGGCACTAGCGGGAGGAGGTGGAGGGAATGAGCAGTTCTTC
CDR3 protein: CAISGGALAGGGGGNEQFF

D gene: .
J gene: TRBJ2-7
V gene: TRBV7-9
clone size: many
CDR3 DNA: TGTGCCAGCAGCTTGGGCCCCACGGAGTACGAGCAGTACTTC
CDR3 protein: CASSLGPTEYEQYF

D gene: .
J gene: TRBJ2-6
V gene: TRBV4-2
clone size: .
CDR3 DNA: TGTGCCAGCAGCCAAAGTAGTAGACAGGTTATTTTAACTGGGGCCAACGTCCTGACTTTC
CDR3 protein: CASSQSSRQVILTGANVLTF

D gene: .
J gene: TRBJ1-1
V gene: TRBV9
clone size: many
CDR3 DNA: TGTGCCAGCAGCGCCCAACTTCTGAACACTGAAGCTTTCTTT
CDR3 protein: CASSAQLLNTEAFF

D gene: TRBD1
J gene: TRBJ1-2
V gene: TRBV19
clone size: .
CDR3 DNA: TGTGCCACTCACCTAGGGACAGGGTGGGATGGCTACACCTTC
CDR3 protein: CATHLGTGWDGYTF

D gene: .
J gene: TRBJ2-2
V gene: TRBV20-1
clone size: .
CDR3 DNA: TGCAGTGCTAGGAACAGAAACACCGGGGAGCTGTTTTTT
CDR3 protein: CSARNRNTGELFF

D gene: TRBD2
J gene: TRBJ2-1
V gene: TRBV28
clone size: few
CDR3 DNA: TGTGCCAGCAGTTCGTCTAGCGGGAGTCACAATGAGCAGTTCTTC
CDR3 protein: CASSSSSGSHNEQFF

D gene: TRBD1
J gene: TRBJ2-7
V gene: TRBV29-1
clone size: few
CDR3 DNA: TGCAGCGTTGAAAGGGATCGACAGGGGGCTTACGAGCAGTACTTC
CDR3 protein: CSVERDRQGAYEQYF

D gene: TRBD1
J gene: TRBJ1-2
V gene: TRBV20-1
clone size: .
CDR3 DNA: TGCAGTGCTAGCCGCCGGGACAGGGGAGTTTATGGGGATGGCTACACCTTC
CDR3 protein: CSASRRDRGVYGDGYTF

D gene: .
J gene: TRBJ1-3
V gene: TRBV20-1
clone size: .
CDR3 DNA: TGCAGTGCTATGAGGTCTGGAAACACCATATATTTT
CDR3 protein: CSAMRSGNTIYF

D gene: TRBD2
J gene: TRBJ2-7
V gene: TRBV7-3
clone size: few
CDR3 DNA: TGTGCCAGCAGCTTAATGCGGCGGGAGGCCCCCCCCTACTACGAGCAGTACTTC
CDR3 protein: CASSLMRREAPPYYEQYF

D gene: .
J gene: TRBJ2-7
V gene: TRBV20-1
clone size: many
CDR3 DNA: TGCAGTGCTAGGCGGGCGGACGAGCAGTACTTC
CDR3 protein: CSARRADEQYF

D gene: TRBD2
J gene: TRBJ2-3
V gene: TRBV28
clone size: few
CDR3 DNA: TGTGCCAGCAGTTTAGGAACTAGCGGATTCACAGATACGCAGTATTTT
CDR3 protein: CASSLGTSGFTDTQYF

D gene: .
J gene: TRBJ2-7
V gene: TRBV7-8
clone size: few
CDR3 DNA: TGTGCCAGCAGCTCAGCGAGGACCGAGCAGTACTTC
CDR3 protein: CASSSARTEQYF

D gene: TRBD2
J gene: TRBJ2-1
V gene: TRBV7-6
clone size: .
CDR3 DNA: TGTGCCAGCAGCTTAGTCCCTAGCGGAGCGAGCTCCTACAATGAGCAGTTCTTC
CDR3 protein: CASSLVPSGASSYNEQFF

D gene: TRBD2
J gene: TRBJ2-1
V gene: TRBV4-2
clone size: few
CDR3 DNA: TGTGCCAGCAGCCTTCCCGGAAGACTAGCGGTTACTGAGCAGTTCTTC
CDR3 protein: CASSLPGRLAVTEQFF

D gene: .
J gene: TRBJ1-6
V gene: TRBV18
clone size: many
CDR3 DNA: TGTGCCAGCTCACCATTGGACAGTTATTCACCCCTCCACTTT
CDR3 protein: CASSPLDSYSPLHF

D gene: TRBD2
J gene: TRBJ2-2
V gene: TRBV7-3
clone size: few
CDR3 DNA: TGTGCCAGCAGCCCATTTGCCGGGACTAGCGGATTGAACACCGGGGAGCTGTTTTTT
CDR3 protein: CASSPFAGTSGLNTGELFF

D gene: TRBD2
J gene: TRBJ2-6
V gene: TRBV18
clone size: few
CDR3 DNA: TGTGCCAGCTCACTTCTCGGACTAGCGGGAGCTTTAGGGGCCAACGTCCTGACTTTC
CDR3 protein: CASSLLGLAGALGANVLTF

D gene: .
J gene: TRBJ2-1
V gene: TRBV18
clone size: .
CDR3 DNA: TGTGCCAGCTCACCGGGACCTACATACAATGAGCAGTTCTTC
CDR3 protein: CASSPGPTYNEQFF

D gene: .
J gene: TRBJ2-2
V gene: TRBV6-2/TRBV6-3
clone size: few
CDR3 DNA: TGTGCCAGCAGTTACGTGGCCCATGGGGAGCTGTTTTTT
CDR3 protein: CASSYVAHGELFF

D gene: TRBD2
J gene: TRBJ2-1
V gene: TRBV5-1
clone size: few
CDR3 DNA: TGCGCCAGCAGCTTCCAGACTAGCGGGAGCTCCTACAATGAGCAGTTCTTC
CDR3 protein: CASSFQTSGSSYNEQFF

D gene: .
J gene: TRBJ2-2
V gene: TRBV27
clone size: many
CDR3 DNA: TGTGCCAGCAGTGGGGTCGGGGAGCTGTTTTTT
CDR3 protein: CASSGVGELFF

D gene: .
J gene: TRBJ2-5
V gene: TRBV5-1
clone size: many
CDR3 DNA: TGCGCCAGCTGGAATCAAGGGCAAGAGACCCAGTACTTC
CDR3 protein: CASWNQGQETQYF

D gene: TRBD1
J gene: TRBJ2-1
V gene: TRBV12-5
clone size: .
CDR3 DNA: TGTGCTAGTGGTTTGGGTCTACAGGGGTACAATGAGCAGTTCTTC
CDR3 protein: CASGLGLQGYNEQFF

D gene: .
J gene: TRBJ2-6
V gene: TRBV12-3/TRBV12-4
clone size: few
CDR3 DNA: TGTGCCAGCAGAACAGGGAGAGGAGGGTTGTCTGGGGCCAACGTCCTGACTTTC
CDR3 protein: CASRTGRGGLSGANVLTF

D gene: .
J gene: TRBJ2-1
V gene: TRBV21-1
clone size: .
CDR3 DNA: TGTGCCAGCAGCAAAGGGGGACCAAAAAGGGCCCCGGAGTTCTTC
CDR3 protein: CASSKGGPKRAPEFF

D gene: .
J gene: TRBJ2-7
V gene: TRBV7-2
clone size: few
CDR3 DNA: TGTGCCAGCAGCTTAGTGGTGGGAGGCTACGAGCAGTACTTC
CDR3 protein: CASSLVVGGYEQYF

D gene: .
J gene: TRBJ1-1
V gene: TRBV20-1
clone size: few
CDR3 DNA: TGCAGTGCTAGAGCTGGACCGCCAGCTTTCTTT
CDR3 protein: CSARAGPPAFF

D gene: TRBD1
J gene: TRBJ2-1
V gene: TRBV5-4
clone size: .
CDR3 DNA: TGTGCCAGCAGCTCCAAGACAGGGTCATATGAGCAGTTCTTC
CDR3 protein: CASSSKTGSYEQFF

D gene: .
J gene: TRBJ2-7
V gene: TRBV6-6
clone size: few
CDR3 DNA: TGTGCCAGCCTACAGGGCTGGGCCTACGAGCAGTACTTC
CDR3 protein: CASLQGWAYEQYF

D gene: .
J gene: TRBJ1-1
V gene: TRBV10-3
clone size: few
CDR3 DNA: TGTGCCATCAGTGAGCGCGAAGGTTCTGAAGCTTTCTTT
CDR3 protein: CAISEREGSEAFF

D gene: TRBD1
J gene: TRBJ1-4
V gene: TRBV18
clone size: .
CDR3 DNA: TGTGCCAGCTCACCCCCGGGACAGACTAATGAAAAACTGCTTTTT
CDR3 protein: CASSPPGQTNEKLLF

D gene: TRBD1
J gene: TRBJ2-1
V gene: TRBV5-1
clone size: .
CDR3 DNA: TGCGCCAGTTATTACGACAGGGGCGGGAATGAGCAGTTCTTC
CDR3 protein: CASYYDRGGNEQFF

D gene: .
J gene: TRBJ2-7
V gene: TRBV20-1
clone size: .
CDR3 DNA: TGCAGTGCCACTAGCGTGACAGGCCACTACGAGCAGTACTTC
CDR3 protein: CSATSVTGHYEQYF

D gene: .
J gene: TRBJ2-1
V gene: TRBV3-1
clone size: many
CDR3 DNA: TGTGCCACCAGGGTAGCGGCCCACAATGAGCAGTTCTTC
CDR3 protein: CATRVAAHNEQFF